The 10 T cell receptor beta chains given below trace back to one sample, sequenced in a study of a mutant IDH1 vaccine in newly diagnosed glioma (dated by TCRdb to about 2021). Explained via the paper, the time point label denotes: week 11, during vaccination. Every vaccine dose consisted of 300 ug of a 20-mer mutant IDH1 peptide in Montanide, administered subcutaneously together with topical imiquimod. Receptor amplification or capture employed the immunoSEQ multiplex PCR assay. Imported from immuneACCESS, the table was reduced by TCRdb to in-frame sequences with V and J called. These copies leave out some clones; in studies compared against another copy, an unresolved V gene accounts for under half, and the cause of the remainder is not known. Across this sample there are tens of thousands of clones, with around 78% seen only once. In total, the top ten clones hold about 25% of the sample. Their antigens remain unidentified.

Sample: PBMCs, taken from a glioma patient whose treatment included an IDH1 peptide vaccine. The source of these receptors is a young man with glioma.

The gene calls are TRBV7-3 and TRBJ2-1; D ambiguous. Germline V CDR1 and CDR2: SGHTA, FQGTGA. Between the trimmed V and J ends, which lost 1 base and 8 bases, there was a span of 6 bases. The CDR3 covers 12 residues. The CDR3 loop is CASSLIRDEQFF. The CDR3 region has the DNA TGTGCCAGCAGCTTAATCCGCGATGAGCAGTTCTTC.

This clone has a single count. The V gene is TRBV7-6, the J gene TRBJ2-7; D might be TRBD1 or TRBD2, each matching 5 bases. CDR1 is SGHVS, CDR2 FNYEAQ, per germline. V lost 5 bases and J 6 bases, leaving 11 bases between the germline ends. This CDR3 is built from 12 residues. CDR3: CASSLGTLEQYF. CDR3 sequence (DNA): TGTGCCAGCAGCCTTGGGACCCTCGAGCAGTACTTC.

The chain employs TRBV28 and TRBJ1-1; D gene unclear. This CDR3 contains 13 residues. The V gene's germline CDR1 is MDHEN and CDR2 SYDVKM. V lost 2 bases to trimming and J lost 2 bases, with 6 bases between them. Written as DNA, the CDR3 is TGTGCCAGCAGTTTACTGGATAACACTGAAGCTTTCTTT. It encodes CASSLLDNTEAFF.

The rearrangement links TRBV10-3 to TRBJ2-2; tentatively, D is TRBD1 or TRBD2 (5 bases each). This CDR3 has 13 amino acids. Trimming left V 5 bases short and J 5 bases short, with 9 bases between. Looked up from germline, CDR1 is ENHRY and CDR2 is SYGVKD. CDR3 bases: TGTGCCATCAGTAGGGACGGAACCGGGGAGCTGTTTTTT. Its protein is CAISRDGTGELFF.

The chain couples TRBV5-1 to TRBJ2-6; D perhaps matches TRBD2 (7 bases). Per the germline V gene, CDR1 is SGHRS and CDR2 is YFSETQ. The V and J ends lost 2 bases and 0 bases respectively, with 9 bases between them. The CDR3 has 16 residues. The CDR3 DNA reads as TGCGCCAGCAGCTTAGGGGGGGGCTCTGGGGCCAACGTCCTGACTTTC. Encoded protein: CASSLGGGSGANVLTF.

The V gene is TRBV7-2, the J gene TRBJ1-4, with D possibly being TRBD1 (5 bases). Germline V gene sequence: CDR1 SGHTA, CDR2 FQGNSA. Trimming removed 4 bases from V and 6 bases from J, with 18 bases in between. The CDR3 is 16 amino acids. This CDR3 is CASSSSRDGAYEKLFF. CDR3 coding DNA: TGTGCCAGCAGCTCAAGCCGGGACGGAGCTTATGAAAAACTGTTTTTT. Drawing the rest from reference TRBV7-2 and TRBJ1-4, the complete variable domain is GAGVSQSPSNKVTEKGKDVELRCDPISGHTALYWYRQSLGQGLEFLIYFQGNSAPDKSGLPSDRFSAERTGGSVSTLTIQRTQQEDSAVYLCASSSSRDGAYEKLFFGSGTQLSVL.

The V gene is TRBV5-4, the J gene TRBJ1-5; no definite D call. This CDR3 has 14 amino acids. V was cut by 4 bases and J by 4 bases, with 12 bases left in between. CDR1 is SGHNT and CDR2 is YYREEE in the germline V gene (reference sequence). CDR3 nucleotide sequence: TGTGCCAGCAGCCGGAGTGGCGTGAATCAGCCCCAGCATTTT. Its translation: CASSRSGVNQPQHF.

The table lists this clone with a few counts. The V and J genes are TRBV28 and TRBJ2-7; D unclear. Germline V gene lookup returns CDR1 MDHEN and CDR2 SYDVKM. Trimming shortened V by 5 bases and J by 2 bases, and 22 bases separated the two germline ends. The CDR3 sequence is 17 residues long. CDR3 coding DNA: TGTGCCAGCAGTCCACACCGCTGGCACCTTTTAACCTACGAGCAGTACTTC. It codes for CASSPHRWHLLTYEQYF.

V gene TRBV6-5 combines with J gene TRBJ1-5, with D hard to call. The CDR3 contains 14 residues. Germline CDR1 and CDR2: MNHEY and SVGAGI. V gave up 7 bases and J gave up 0 bases, with 10 bases separating them. CDR3 in DNA: TGTGCCAGCAAGCAGACTTATAGCAATCAGCCCCAGCATTTT. It translates to CASKQTYSNQPQHF.

This clone was seen a few times. The chain recombines TRBV10-1 with TRBJ1-1; 7 bases map to TRBD1. Germline assignment: CDR1 WNHNN and CDR2 SYGVQD (reference sequence). This CDR3 contains 12 residues. Trimming removed 5 bases from V and 5 bases from J; junction bases left unmatched: 2. The CDR3 is CASSSGGTEAFF. The CDR3 DNA follows: TGCGCCAGCAGTTCAGGGGGAACTGAAGCTTTCTTT.